The 23 T cell receptor beta chains below come from one sample, sequenced in a study of T cells after somatic rescue of genetic block. Only in-frame clones appear in the TCRdb table, and some are missing; sequencing was by immunoSEQ multiplex PCR. The data contain roughly 65,000 clones, about 90% of them seen just once; the ten biggest clones take up 2.9%. The sample consisted of peripheral blood mononuclear cells (PBMCs). The receptors stem from a man aged 40-49 years.

V usage is TRBV10-3 and J usage is TRBJ1-1; perhaps TRBD1 as D (5 bases). V lost 1 base and J lost 4, with 7 bases in between. The CDR3 is 13 residues long. Germline V gene lookup returns CDR1 ENHRY and CDR2 SYGVKD. The CDR3 region has the DNA TGTGCCATCAGTGAGTTTGGGGGCACTGAAGCTTTCTTT. Translation gives CAISEFGGTEAFF.

A single count supports this clone. The J gene is TRBJ1-4, the V gene TRBV25-1; 8 bases are a match to TRBD1. V lost 2 bases to trimming and J lost 3 bases; unmatched junction nucleotides: 5. Germline CDR1 and CDR2: MGHDK and SYGVNS. The CDR3 is 16 residues long. This chain's CDR3 is CASSEGGGQANEKLFF. The CDR3 coding sequence is TGTGCCAGCAGTGAAGGGGGGGGACAGGCTAATGAAAAACTGTTTTTT.

A single count supports this clone. The chain is built from TRBV6-1 and TRBJ1-4, with 8 bases fitting TRBD1. Germline CDR1 MNHNS, CDR2 SASEGT. Trimming took 3 bases from V and 4 from J; bases not matched to a gene: 7. This CDR3 spans 16 amino acids. The CDR3 DNA sequence: TGTGCCAGCAGTGAGGGGACAGGCGACGGTAATGAAAAACTGTTTTTT. Encoded protein: CASSEGTGDGNEKLFF.

The chain combines TRBV6-1 with TRBJ1-5; 7 bases line up with TRBD1. From germline, CDR1 is MNHNS and CDR2 SASEGT. CDR3 length: 16 residues. J lost 1 base, V lost 4 bases, and 7 bases had no gene match. The CDR3 DNA follows: TGTGCCAGCAGTGGGCGAAACAGGGGAAGCAATCAGCCCCAGCATTTT. Amino acid sequence: CASSGRNRGSNQPQHF.

The chain employs TRBV10-1 and TRBJ1-6; D gene ambiguous. The germline CDR1 and CDR2 sequences are WNHNN and SYGVQD (reference sequence). The CDR3 is made up of 15 amino acids. The ends were cut back, 4 bases at V and 0 bases at J, with 7 bases in the middle. The DNA for the CDR3 is TGCGCCAGCAGTGCCGGGAGCTCCTATAATTCACCCCTCCACTTT. Amino acids: CASSAGSSYNSPLHF.

The chain has TRBV18 and TRBJ1-4; D remains ambiguous. The V gene's germline CDR1 is KGHSH and CDR2 LQKENI. This CDR3 has 15 amino acids. Trimming left V 2 bases short and J 6 bases short, with 13 bases between. The CDR3 DNA reads as TGTGCCAGCTCACCATACAAAAGGCAGGATGAAAAACTGTTTTTT. Translation: CASSPYKRQDEKLFF.

V and J are TRBV10-1 and TRBJ1-4; TRBD1 might be the D (5 bases). Deletions cut 4 bases from V and 10 bases from J, with 22 bases between. CDR1 is WNHNN and CDR2 is SYGVQD in the germline V gene (reference sequence). The CDR3 sequence is 16 residues long. The CDR3 bases are TGCGCCAGCAGTGGAGAGGGGAAGACAGTTCTAGCAAAACTGTTTTTT. Protein product: CASSGEGKTVLAKLFF.

This clone was observed a single time. The gene calls are TRBV4-2 and TRBJ2-6; D is perhaps TRBD1 or TRBD2 (5 bases each). V was clipped by 2 bases and J by 0 bases, with 11 bases between them. The CDR3 loop spans 17 amino acids. In germline, CDR1 is LGHNA, CDR2 YNFKEQ. The CDR3 sequence: CASSQRAGGSGANVLTF. The CDR3 DNA is TGTGCCAGCAGCCAACGGGCTGGGGGCTCTGGGGCCAACGTCCTGACTTTC.

The rearrangement joins TRBV5-4 to TRBJ2-2, with a tentative D call TRBD1 (6 bases). CDR1 and CDR2 (germline): SGHNT, YYREEE (reference sequence). This CDR3 has 16 residues. V gave up 3 bases and J gave up 2 bases, with 14 bases separating them. CDR3 DNA sequence: TGTGCCAGCAGCTCTTCGGGACATCCCAACACCGGGGAGCTGTTTTTT. Translation: CASSSSGHPNTGELFF. The full variable domain, rest sourced from reference TRBV5-4 and TRBJ2-2, is ETGVTQSPTHLIKTRGQQVTLRCSSQSGHNTVSWYQQALGQGPQFIFQYYREEENGRGNFPPRFSGLQFPNYSSELNVNALELDDSALYLCASSSSGHPNTGELFFGEGSRLTVL.

The rearrangement joins TRBV11-2 to TRBJ2-3; TRBD2 aligns across 14 bases. Germline CDR1 SGHAT, CDR2 FQNNGV. V dropped 4 bases and J dropped 2; count of bases not matched to a gene: 8. This CDR3 contains 18 residues. In nucleotides, the CDR3 is TGTGCCAGCAGCTGGGGACTAGCGGGAGAGCCGAACACAGATACGCAGTATTTT. Encoded protein: CASSWGLAGEPNTDTQYF.

The chain links TRBV6-1 to TRBJ2-5, with D uncertain. The J call is in doubt because the DNA end fits TRBJ2-7 better. The CDR3 consists of 13 residues. Germline V gene data show CDR1 as MNHNS and CDR2 as SASEGT. In DNA form, the CDR3 reads TGTGCCAGCAGTGACGCAACTGGGTACGAGCAGTACTTC. Protein product: CASSDATGYEQYF.

The V call is TRBV4-2, the J call TRBJ2-3, with D possibly being TRBD2 (5 bases). Trimming removed 1 base at V and 0 bases at J, with 17 bases between. CDR3 size: 18 residues. CDR1 is LGHNA and CDR2 is YNFKEQ in the germline V gene. The CDR3 region is CASSQAGGGGASTDTQYF. The CDR3 DNA reads TGTGCCAGCAGCCAAGCAGGCGGCGGAGGTGCTAGCACAGATACGCAGTATTTT.

This clone was observed once. The chain combines TRBV28 with TRBJ2-6, with D perhaps TRBD1 (6 bases). The CDR3 is 15 amino acids. Per the germline V gene, CDR1 is MDHEN and CDR2 is SYDVKM. V lost 5 bases and J 4 bases, leaving 12 bases between the germline ends. DNA for the CDR3: TGTGCCAGCAGTCGTGACAGGACCGGGGCCAACGTCCTGACTTTC. Its protein is CASSRDRTGANVLTF.

The J gene is TRBJ2-1, the V gene TRBV10-3, with 7 nucleotides matching TRBD1. The germline CDR1 and CDR2 sequences are ENHRY and SYGVKD. Trimming removed 6 bases from V and 0 bases from J; junction bases left unmatched: 5. The CDR3 loop spans 15 amino acids. The DNA for the CDR3 is TGTGCCATCAGCCAAACAGGGGACTCCTACAATGAGCAGTTCTTC. Translation: CAISQTGDSYNEQFF.

The CDR3 is CASSLGNDRGYNSPLHF. CDR3 coding DNA: TGCGCCAGCAGCTTGGGGAATGACAGGGGTTATAATTCACCCCTCCACTTT. The genes are TRBV5-1 and TRBJ1-6, with 8 positions matching TRBD1. CDR3 length equals 17 residues. Germline assignment: CDR1 SGHRS and CDR2 YFSETQ. Unmatched junction bases numbered 6, after V lost 0 bases and J lost 4 bases.

This chain joins TRBV9 and TRBJ1-4, with 10 nucleotides matching TRBD1. Unmatched junction bases numbered 1, after V lost 0 bases and J lost 5 bases. Germline V gene lookup returns CDR1 SGDLS and CDR2 YYNGEE. The CDR3 totals 15 residues. CDR3 in DNA: TGTGCCAGCAGCGTAGAGGACAGGGGGAATGAAAAACTGTTTTTT. Protein product: CASSVEDRGNEKLFF.

This clone was seen only a few times. The V and J genes are TRBV7-2 and TRBJ2-1, with TRBD2 identical over 10 bases. CDR3 size: 15 residues. The J segment lost 8 bases and the V segment lost 0 bases, leaving 4 bases of the junction unmatched. The V gene's germline CDR1 is SGHTA and CDR2 FQGNSA. This CDR3 reads CASSLALLAGDEQFF. The CDR3 nucleotides are TGTGCCAGCAGCTTAGCGCTCCTAGCGGGAGATGAGCAGTTCTTC.

The V call is TRBV13, the J call TRBJ1-1; D may be TRBD1 (5 bases). Germline CDR1 is PRHDT and CDR2 is FYEKMQ (reference sequence). V lost 4 bases to trimming and J lost 4 bases, with 7 bases between them. The CDR3 has 12 amino acids. The chain's CDR3 is CASSWGITEAFF. The DNA of the CDR3 is TGTGCCAGCAGCTGGGGGATCACTGAAGCTTTCTTT. Full variable domain (outside the CDR3, taken from reference TRBV13 and TRBJ1-1): AAGVIQSPRHLIKEKRETATLKCYPIPRHDTVYWYQQGPGQDPQFLISFYEKMQSDKGSIPDRFSAQQFSDYHSELNMSSLELGDSALYFCASSWGITEAFFGQGTRLTVV.

The chain links TRBV2 to TRBJ2-7, with TRBD2 as a possible D gene (5 bases). Germline CDR1 and CDR2: SNHLY and FYNNEI. Trimming stripped 7 bases from V and 3 bases from J, with 16 bases between. The CDR3 length is 14 residues. This CDR3 is CASKFDRTLYEQYF. The CDR3 DNA reads TGTGCCAGCAAGTTTGATAGGACTCTCTACGAGCAGTACTTC.

This clone appeared once. The V gene is TRBV11-3, the J gene TRBJ2-2, with 8 bases matching TRBD1. V was clipped by 1 base and J by 0 bases; unmatched bases: 1. The germline CDR1 and CDR2 sequences are SGHNT and YENEEA. The CDR3 loop spans 16 amino acids. CDR3: CASSLGTGSNTGELFF. CDR3 DNA: TGTGCCAGCAGCTTAGGGACAGGGTCGAACACCGGGGAGCTGTTTTTT.

The chain combines TRBV6-5 with TRBJ2-7; D call uncertain. Trimming removed 6 bases at V and 3 bases at J, with 12 bases between. The CDR3 contains 13 residues. Germline V gene sequence: CDR1 MNHEY, CDR2 SVGAGI. The CDR3 DNA reads as TGTGCCAGCAGGTCGTTTACAAGCTACGAGCAGTACTTC. Residues: CASRSFTSYEQYF.

This clone was counted a single time. V usage is TRBV5-1 and J usage is TRBJ2-7; the D call may be TRBD1 or TRBD2 (5 bases each). CDR3 size: 17 residues. Germline V gene lookup returns CDR1 SGHRS and CDR2 YFSETQ. Trimming took off 3 bases at V and 0 bases at J, with 19 bases between the two ends. The CDR3 region is CASSSASGTQISYEQYF. The DNA for the CDR3 is TGCGCCAGCAGCTCAGCATCCGGGACGCAGATCTCCTACGAGCAGTACTTC.

The rearrangement uses TRBV19 and TRBJ2-7; D possibly uses TRBD1 or TRBD2 (6 bases each). Trimming removed 3 bases at V and 4 bases at J, with 16 bases between. CDR1 is LNHDA and CDR2 is SQIVND in the germline V gene (reference sequence). This CDR3 comprises 15 residues. The DNA for the CDR3 is TGTGCCAGTAGTATGGGGGGCGGTCGGCTTTACGAGCAGTACTTC. It codes for CASSMGGGRLYEQYF.